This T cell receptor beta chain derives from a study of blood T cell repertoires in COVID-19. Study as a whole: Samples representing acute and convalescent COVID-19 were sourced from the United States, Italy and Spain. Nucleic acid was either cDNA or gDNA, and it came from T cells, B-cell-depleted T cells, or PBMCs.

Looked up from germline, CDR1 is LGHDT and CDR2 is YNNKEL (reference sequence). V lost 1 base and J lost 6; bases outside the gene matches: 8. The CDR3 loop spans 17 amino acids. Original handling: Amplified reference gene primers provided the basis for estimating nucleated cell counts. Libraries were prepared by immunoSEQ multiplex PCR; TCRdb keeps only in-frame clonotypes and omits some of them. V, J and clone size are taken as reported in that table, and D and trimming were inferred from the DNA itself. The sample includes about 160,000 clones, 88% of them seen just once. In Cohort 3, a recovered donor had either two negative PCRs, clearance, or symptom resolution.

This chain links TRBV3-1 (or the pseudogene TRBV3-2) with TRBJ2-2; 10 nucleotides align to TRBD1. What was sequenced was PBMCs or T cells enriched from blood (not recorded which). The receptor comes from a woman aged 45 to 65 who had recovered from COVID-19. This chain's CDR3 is CASSQGRGQGKAGELFF. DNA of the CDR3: TGTGCCAGCAGCCAAGGCCGGGGACAGGGGAAGGCCGGGGAGCTGTTTTTT.